This T cell receptor (beta chain) comes out of a study of spatial heterogeneity in lung cancer. On the study more broadly: Bulk RNA-seq from matched material yielded a T cell module score that correlated strongly with TCR transcript counts in tumor regions.

The CDR3 loop spans 14 amino acids. Trimming removed 7 bases at V and 2 bases at J, with 13 bases between. Study-wide results and limits: Intratumoral expanded alpha and beta TCR counts were found to track tumor mutation counts.

Each CDR3 protein is one row after TCRdb ran MiXCR on the 5' RACE reads. The sample has around 7,900 distinct CDR3 sequences, more than 13% seen once. Time point denoted: sample taken at primary tumor resection. Researchers sequenced whole RNA taken from tumor, nontumor lung or frozen PBMC without sorting. By proportion, this clonotype is large. Its antigen is not identified. Within a library made for alpha chains, this beta chain is off target, and its count is uninformative. The V and J genes are TRBV12-3 or TRBV12-4 and TRBJ2-3; D remains ambiguous. This specimen was lung tumor tissue, taken at surgery. The clonotype was recovered from a female donor with early-stage non-small cell lung cancer. The CDR3 coding sequence is TGTGCCAGCACCTACCGACGAGACACAGATACGCAGTATTTT. Amino acids: CASTYRRDTDTQYF.